This TCR beta chain was found in a study of siplizumab effects on memory and regulatory T cells. Findings and caveats of the study: Proliferating siplizumab-culture Tregs lacked confirmation of suppressive function. Many proliferating CD4+ or CD8+ clones remained unclassified. Roughly 75-96% of them could not be assigned either a naive or a memory phenotype. On average, less than 75% of mappable alloreactive CD4+ clones were Treg-derived under siplizumab, against 25% to 30% in controls.

A remark on this clone: Its antigen is not known.

Unmatched junction bases numbered 8, after V lost 8 bases and J lost 2 bases. Germline V gene lookup returns CDR1 MNHEY and CDR2 SMNVEV (reference sequence). The CDR3 runs 15 residues. TCRdb's table, derived via immunoSEQ multiplex PCR, lists solely in-frame clones and lacks some. The repertoire holds about 120,000 clones, with 90% to 95% as singletons. Sample: non-Treg CD4+ T cells sorted from blood. The TCR sequence derives from a human donor in good health. The V and J genes are TRBV27 and TRBJ2-3, with 9 nucleotides matching TRBD1. For the CDR3, the DNA is TGTGCCAGCTTTCCTGGGACAGGGCTCACAGATACGCAGTATTTT. Its translation is CASFPGTGLTDTQYF.